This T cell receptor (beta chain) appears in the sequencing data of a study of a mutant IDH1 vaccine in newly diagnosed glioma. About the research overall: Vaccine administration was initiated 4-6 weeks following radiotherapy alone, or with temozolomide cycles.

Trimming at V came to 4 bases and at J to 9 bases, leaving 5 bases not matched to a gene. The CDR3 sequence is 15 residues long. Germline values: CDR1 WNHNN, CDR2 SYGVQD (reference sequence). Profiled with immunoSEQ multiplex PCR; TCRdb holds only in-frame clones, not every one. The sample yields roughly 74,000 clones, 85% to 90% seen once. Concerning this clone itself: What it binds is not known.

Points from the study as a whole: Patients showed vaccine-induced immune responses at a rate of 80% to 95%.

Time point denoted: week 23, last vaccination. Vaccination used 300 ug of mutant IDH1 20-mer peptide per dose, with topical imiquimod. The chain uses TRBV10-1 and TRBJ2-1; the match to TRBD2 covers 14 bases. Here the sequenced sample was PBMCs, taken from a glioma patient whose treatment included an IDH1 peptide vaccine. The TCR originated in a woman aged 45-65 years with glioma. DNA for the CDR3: TGCGCCAGCAGTGGGGGACTAGCGGGAGACGGTGAGCAGTTCTTC. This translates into CASSGGLAGDGEQFF.